Listed below are T cell receptor beta chains from one sample, sequenced in a study of cytomegalovirus exposure and HLA in healthy donors. Assay used: immunoSEQ multiplex PCR; TCRdb lists only in-frame clones, some missing. The sample contains 90,000 to 100,000 clones, approximately 93% of which appear only once. Sequencing used PBMCs. Receptors were obtained from a woman aged 30 to 39 in good health and CMV-seropositive. Each CDR3 is given with its conserved first and last residue. D genes are given only for firm matches. Some rows have no size entry. The others give once, few or many, or a class for an expanded clone.

j_call clone_size d_call v_call cdr3_nt cdr3_aa
TRBJ2-1 - TRBD1 TRBV7-9 TGTGCCAGCAGCTGGGACAGGGGCCGTGCTGAGCAGTTCTTC CASSWDRGRAEQFF
TRBJ2-2 - - TRBV27 TGTGCCACCGCACAGTTCGGGGAGCTGTTTTTT CATAQFGELFF
TRBJ1-2 - TRBD1 TRBV30 TGTGCCTGGAGCGGGGACAGGGCAATCTATGGCTACACCTTC CAWSGDRAIYGYTF
TRBJ2-7 - TRBD2 TRBV11-2 TGTGCCAGCAGCCCCGGGGCGGGAGGGCCCTCCTACGAGCAGTACTTC CASSPGAGGPSYEQYF
TRBJ2-7 - - TRBV5-5 TGTGCCAGCAGCTTGGACTCCTTGGAGCAGTACTTC CASSLDSLEQYF
TRBJ1-5 - - TRBV19 TGTGCCAGTAGTAGGAGAAGACGGTTTGGCAATCAGCCCCAGCATTTT CASSRRRRFGNQPQHF
TRBJ1-4 - - TRBV6-1 TGTGCCAGCGGCCGGACAGCGCCTCTCAATGAAAAACTGTTTTTT CASGRTAPLNEKLFF
TRBJ2-5 - TRBD2 TRBV28 TGTGCCAGCAGTTCCCGGCCGGCGGGAGAAGAGACCCAGTACTTC CASSSRPAGEETQYF
TRBJ2-1 - TRBD2 TRBV6-4 TGTGCCAGCAGTGACTCGAGAGTTAGCGGGTACTACAATGAGCAGTTCTTC CASSDSRVSGYYNEQFF
TRBJ2-1 once - TRBV7-2 TGTGCCCTTAGCGGATTAAGCTCCTACAATGAGCAGTTCTTC CALSGLSSYNEQFF
TRBJ1-4 - TRBD1 TRBV27 TGTGCCAGCGCGACCCGGACAGGGGCCGCGATATGGGAAAAACTGTTTTTT CASATRTGAAIWEKLFF
TRBJ1-3 - - TRBV30 TGTGCCTGCCCGTCCCGGGATATTAACTCTGGAAACACCATATATTTT CACPSRDINSGNTIYF
TRBJ2-7 - TRBD2 TRBV28 TGTGCCAGCAGTTTCCGCCTAGCGGTTGCCTACGAGCAGTACTTC CASSFRLAVAYEQYF
TRBJ2-2 - - TRBV19 TGTGCCAGTACAGGTTCGAACACCGGGGAGCTGTTTTTT CASTGSNTGELFF
TRBJ2-7 - - TRBV5-5 TGTGCCAGCAGCCTAGACAGGACGACTATGGGCGAGCAGTACTTC CASSLDRTTMGEQYF
TRBJ2-5 - - TRBV19 TGTGCCAGTAGTATATATTGGGACAATGAAGAGACCCAGTACTTC CASSIYWDNEETQYF
TRBJ1-4 - TRBD1 TRBV2 TGTGCCAGCAGTCTCAGACAGGGGATCGCTGAAAAACTGTTTTTT CASSLRQGIAEKLFF
TRBJ1-4 - - TRBV10-1 TGCGCCAGCAGTGAACACAGGGCAGCATCTAATGAAAAACTGTTTTTT CASSEHRAASNEKLFF
TRBJ2-7 - TRBD2 TRBV28 TGTGCCAGCAGGTCCGCCGGGACTAGCGGGAGTAAAGACTACGAGCAGTACTTC CASRSAGTSGSKDYEQYF
TRBJ2-7 - TRBD2 TRBV7-2 TGTGCCAGCAGCTTAGCGCCTTTTCGACTAGCGGGAGGGCCGATTCTCGAGCAGTACTTC CASSLAPFRLAGGPILEQYF
TRBJ2-3 - TRBD2 TRBV5-1 TGCGCCAGCAGCCCCCGGGTTGGGGAGGGCTCCACAGATACGCAGTATTTT CASSPRVGEGSTDTQYF
TRBJ2-2 - - TRBV5-1 TGCGCCAGCAGCGAAGTACTTAACACCGGGGAGCTGTTTTTT CASSEVLNTGELFF
TRBJ2-1 once - TRBV28 TGTGCCAGCAGTTTTCCCCCGACTCACCGGGAGCTCCCCTACAATGAGCAGTTCTTC CASSFPPTHRELPYNEQFF
TRBJ2-1 - - TRBV6-1 TGTGCCAGCATCTTTGGAGGGCTCAATGAGCAGTTCTTC CASIFGGLNEQFF
TRBJ1-5 - - TRBV28 TGTGCCAGCAGTTTTCGAGGAGGCAATCAGCCCCAGCATTTT CASSFRGGNQPQHF
TRBJ2-7 - TRBD1 TRBV18 TGTGCCAGCTCACCACCCGGGACAGCCTACGAGCAGTACTTC CASSPPGTAYEQYF
TRBJ2-3 - TRBD2 TRBV7-9 TGTGCCAGCAGCTTAGCGGGGACTAGCAGCACAGATACGCAGTATTTT CASSLAGTSSTDTQYF
TRBJ2-7 - - TRBV5-6 TGTGCCAGCAGCTTGATACTAGGTCCTTCCTACGAGCAGTACTTC CASSLILGPSYEQYF
TRBJ1-2 - TRBD1 TRBV28 TGTGCCAGCCTAGACCGACAGGGAGTCTTTCGTGGCTACACCTTC CASLDRQGVFRGYTF